This T cell receptor beta chain was recovered during a study of T cell repertoires in cytomegalovirus infection. Notes on the study in general: Ex vivo, HLA-C-restricted CMV-specific TCR beta clonotypes prevailed over the rest of the response. Individuals carrying CMV plus the relevant HLA were identified by cumulative frequency of public TCR beta families.

This clonotype has more than one count but fewer than ten. The antigen remains unidentified. From the reads, TCRdb called clonotypes with MiXCR, one entry per CDR3 protein. The table shows some 150,000 distinct CDR3 sequences, with less than 25% occurring only once. The clonotype comes from a human donor in good health (CMV status not recorded). Some clones in this sample may be carry-over from other donors' samples. The sample was PBMCs.

CDR3 sequence: CASSPDNSYEQYF. CDR3 coding DNA: TGTGCCAGCAGCCCTGACAATTCCTACGAGCAGTACTTC. The rearrangement joins TRBV9 to TRBJ2-7; D unclear. Germline CDR1 is SGDLS and CDR2 is YYNGEE. The CDR3 consists of 13 residues. With 4 bases removed from V and 1 base from J, the gap between germline ends came to 9 bases.